This T cell receptor beta chain appears in the sequencing data of a study of response to subunit inactivated influenza vaccine (dated by TCRdb to 2016 to 2019). Regarding the complete study: To follow how T cells responded to a trivalent subunit inactivated influenza vaccine, the researchers relied on deep quantitative profiling of the T cell receptor repertoire. Beyond this particular receptor, the publication reports: According to the authors, only a limited number of new T cells may be recruited by each seasonal influenza vaccination.

The method behind the library was RT-PCR. TCRdb lists the instrument as Illumina HiSeq 2500. TCRdb trimmed public reads at Q25 via fastp, called clones via MiXCR and kept in-frame beta chains. Rows merge per CDR3 protein into single entries with the most common DNA and genes. In this sample the table shows 500,000 to 600,000 distinct CDR3 sequences, roughly 12% of which occur a single time. The ten most abundant clones make up roughly 10% of the sample. Reading the germline V gene gives CDR1 SGHTA and CDR2 FQGNSA. The junction shows trimming of 4 bases on V and 2 bases on J, and the gene matches do not reach 5 bases of it. Reading from cysteine to phenylalanine, the CDR3 counts 15 amino acids. Just the 45-base CDR3 DNA is kept, in frame starting at base 1. This clonotype was observed a handful of times. Its antigen target is currently unknown. Base qualities were left out, and no much larger clone turns up one base away.

The origin of this receptor is a man aged 50 to 60 who received an inactivated influenza vaccine. Donor details come from another sample of the same person, matched by shared clones. The sample here was PBMCs from blood, taken on the day of vaccination. The rearrangement joined TRBV7-2 to TRBJ2-7; 10 central nucleotides agree with TRBD2. The sequenced DNA: TGTGCCAGCAGCTCGGAGAGCGGGGGGGCCTACGAGCAGTACTTC. This is translated as CASSSESGGAYEQYF.